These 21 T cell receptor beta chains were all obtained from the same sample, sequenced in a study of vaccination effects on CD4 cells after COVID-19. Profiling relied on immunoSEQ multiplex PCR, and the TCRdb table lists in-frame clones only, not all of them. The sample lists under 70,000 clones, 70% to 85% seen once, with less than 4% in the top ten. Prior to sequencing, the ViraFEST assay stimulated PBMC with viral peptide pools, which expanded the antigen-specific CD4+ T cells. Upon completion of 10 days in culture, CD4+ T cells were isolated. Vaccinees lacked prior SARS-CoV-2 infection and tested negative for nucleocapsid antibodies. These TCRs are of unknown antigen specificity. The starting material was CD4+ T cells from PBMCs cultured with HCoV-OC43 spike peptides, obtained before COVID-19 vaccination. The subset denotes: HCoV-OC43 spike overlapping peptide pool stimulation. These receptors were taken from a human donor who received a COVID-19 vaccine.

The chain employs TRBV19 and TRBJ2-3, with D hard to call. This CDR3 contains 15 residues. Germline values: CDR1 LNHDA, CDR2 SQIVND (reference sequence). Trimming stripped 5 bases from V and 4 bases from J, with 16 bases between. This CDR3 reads CASSDPQRTPDTQYF. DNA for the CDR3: TGTGCCAGTAGTGACCCTCAAAGGACGCCAGATACGCAGTATTTT.

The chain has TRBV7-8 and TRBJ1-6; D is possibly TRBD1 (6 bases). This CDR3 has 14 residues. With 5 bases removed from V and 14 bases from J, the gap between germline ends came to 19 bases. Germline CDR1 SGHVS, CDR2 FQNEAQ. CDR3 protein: CASSLGRGPATLHF. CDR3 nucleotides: TGTGCCAGCAGCCTCGGCAGGGGCCCCGCCACCCTCCACTTT.

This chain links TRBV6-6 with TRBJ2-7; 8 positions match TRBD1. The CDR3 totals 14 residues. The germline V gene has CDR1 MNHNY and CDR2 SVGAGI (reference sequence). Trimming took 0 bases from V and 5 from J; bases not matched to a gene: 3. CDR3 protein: CASSYSGQGNEQYV. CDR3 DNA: TGTGCCAGCAGTTACTCTGGACAGGGAAACGAGCAGTACGTC.

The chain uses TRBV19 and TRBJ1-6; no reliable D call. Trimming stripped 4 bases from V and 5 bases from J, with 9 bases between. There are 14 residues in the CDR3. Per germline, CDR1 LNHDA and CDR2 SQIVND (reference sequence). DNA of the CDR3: TGTGCCAGTAGTACGAACAATAATAATTCACCCCTCCACTTT. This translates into CASSTNNNNSPLHF.

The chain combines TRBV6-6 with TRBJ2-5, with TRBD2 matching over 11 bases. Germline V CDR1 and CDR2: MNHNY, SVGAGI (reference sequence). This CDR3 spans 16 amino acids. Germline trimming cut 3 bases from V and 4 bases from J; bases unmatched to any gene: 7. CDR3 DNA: TGTGCCAGCAGTTATACTAGCGGGGGCACTGGAGAGACCCAGTACTTC. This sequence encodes CASSYTSGGTGETQYF.

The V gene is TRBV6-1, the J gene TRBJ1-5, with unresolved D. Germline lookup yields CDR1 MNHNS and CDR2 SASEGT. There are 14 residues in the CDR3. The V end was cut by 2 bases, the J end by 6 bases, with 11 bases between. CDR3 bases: TGTGCCAGCAGTGAATTGGGTTACGGTCAGCCCCAGCATTTT. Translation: CASSELGYGQPQHF.

CDR3 region: CASSPWAASSGANVLTF. CDR3 coding DNA: TGTGCCAGCAGCCCGTGGGCAGCTAGCTCTGGGGCCAACGTCCTGACTTTC. This chain joins TRBV7-3 and TRBJ2-6; D not certain. The germline V gene encodes CDR1 SGHTA and CDR2 FQGTGA. Trimming left V 5 bases short and J 0 bases short, with 14 bases between. CDR3 length: 17 residues.

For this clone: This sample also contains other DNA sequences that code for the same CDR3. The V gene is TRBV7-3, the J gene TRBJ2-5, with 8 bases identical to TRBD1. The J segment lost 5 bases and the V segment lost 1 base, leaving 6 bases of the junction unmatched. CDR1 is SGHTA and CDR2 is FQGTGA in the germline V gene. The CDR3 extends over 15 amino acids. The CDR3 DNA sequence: TGTGCCAGCAGCTTAATGGACAGGGCGCGCGAGACCCAGTACTTC. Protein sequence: CASSLMDRARETQYF.

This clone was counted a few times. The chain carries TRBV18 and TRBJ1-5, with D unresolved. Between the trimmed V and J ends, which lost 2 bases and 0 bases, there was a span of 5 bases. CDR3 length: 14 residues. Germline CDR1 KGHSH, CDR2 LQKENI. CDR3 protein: CASSPNLSNQPQHF. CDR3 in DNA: TGTGCCAGCTCACCAAATCTTAGCAATCAGCCCCAGCATTTT.

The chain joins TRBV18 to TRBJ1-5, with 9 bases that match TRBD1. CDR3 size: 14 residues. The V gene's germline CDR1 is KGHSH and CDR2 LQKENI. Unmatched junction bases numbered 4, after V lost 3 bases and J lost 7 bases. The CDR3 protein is CASSPGQGGQPQHF. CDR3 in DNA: TGTGCCAGCTCACCGGGACAGGGAGGACAGCCCCAGCATTTT.

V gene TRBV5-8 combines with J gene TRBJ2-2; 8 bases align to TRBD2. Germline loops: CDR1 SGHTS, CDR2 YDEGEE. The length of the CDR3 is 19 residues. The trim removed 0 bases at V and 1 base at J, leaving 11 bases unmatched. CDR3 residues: CASSLAYSRGGLNTGELFF. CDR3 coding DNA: TGTGCCAGCAGCTTGGCTTACTCTCGCGGGGGGCTGAACACCGGGGAGCTGTTTTTT.

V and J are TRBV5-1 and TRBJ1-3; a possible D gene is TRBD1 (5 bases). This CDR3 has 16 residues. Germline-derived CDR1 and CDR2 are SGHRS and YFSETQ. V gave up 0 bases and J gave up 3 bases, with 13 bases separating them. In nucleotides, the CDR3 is TGCGCCAGCAGCTTGGTGTCAGGGTCCGTTGGAAACACCATATATTTT. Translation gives CASSLVSGSVGNTIYF.

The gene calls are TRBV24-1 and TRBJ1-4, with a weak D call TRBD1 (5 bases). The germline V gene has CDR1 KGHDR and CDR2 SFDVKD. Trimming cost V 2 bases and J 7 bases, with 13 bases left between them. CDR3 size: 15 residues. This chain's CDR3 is CATSDSRGGGEKLFF. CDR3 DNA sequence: TGTGCCACCAGTGATTCGCGGGGGGGAGGTGAAAAACTGTTTTTT.

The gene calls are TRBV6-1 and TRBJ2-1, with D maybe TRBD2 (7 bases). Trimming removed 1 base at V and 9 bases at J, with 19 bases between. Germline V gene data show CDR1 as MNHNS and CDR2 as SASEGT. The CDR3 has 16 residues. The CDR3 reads CASSEVPLGGGSEQFF. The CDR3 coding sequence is TGTGCCAGCAGTGAAGTCCCGCTAGGGGGAGGGAGTGAGCAGTTCTTC.

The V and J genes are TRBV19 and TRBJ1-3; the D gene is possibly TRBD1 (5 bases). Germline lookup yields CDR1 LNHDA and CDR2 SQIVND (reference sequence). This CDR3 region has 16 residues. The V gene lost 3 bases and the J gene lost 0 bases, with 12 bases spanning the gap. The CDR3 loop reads CASSIGTGFSGNTIYF. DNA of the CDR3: TGTGCCAGTAGTATCGGGACCGGCTTCTCTGGAAACACCATATATTTT. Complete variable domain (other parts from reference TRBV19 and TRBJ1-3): DGGITQSPKYLFRKEGQNVTLSCEQNLNHDAMYWYRQDPGQGLRLIYYSQIVNDFQKGDIAEGYSVSREKKESFPLTVTSAQKNPTAFYLCASSIGTGFSGNTIYFGEGSWLTVV.

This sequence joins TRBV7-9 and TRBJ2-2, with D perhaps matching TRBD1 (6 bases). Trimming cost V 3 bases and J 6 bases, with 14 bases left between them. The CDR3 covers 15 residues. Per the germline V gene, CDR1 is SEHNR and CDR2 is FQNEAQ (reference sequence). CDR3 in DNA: TGTGCCAGCAGCTTCAGCGCAGGGGTGGCCGGGGAGCTGTTTTTT. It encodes CASSFSAGVAGELFF.

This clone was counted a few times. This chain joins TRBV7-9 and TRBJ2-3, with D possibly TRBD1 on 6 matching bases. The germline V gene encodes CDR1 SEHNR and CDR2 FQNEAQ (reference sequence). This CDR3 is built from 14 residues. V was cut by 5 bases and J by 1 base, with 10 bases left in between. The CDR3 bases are TGTGCCAGCAGCGGGGACACACGCACAGATACGCAGTATTTT. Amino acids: CASSGDTRTDTQYF.

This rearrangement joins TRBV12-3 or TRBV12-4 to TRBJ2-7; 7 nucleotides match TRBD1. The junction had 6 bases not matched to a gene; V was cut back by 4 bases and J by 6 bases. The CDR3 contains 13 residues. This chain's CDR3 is CASSSTGTGEQYV. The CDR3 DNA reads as TGTGCCAGCAGTTCGACAGGGACCGGCGAGCAGTACGTC.

CDR3 sequence: CASSWFIRGDNSPLHF. The CDR3 DNA is TGTGCCAGCAGTTGGTTTATTAGGGGCGATAATTCACCCCTCCACTTT. The chain links TRBV6-5 to TRBJ1-6; D is perhaps TRBD1 (5 bases). There are 16 residues in the CDR3. With 4 bases removed from V and 5 bases from J, the gap between germline ends came to 15 bases. The germline V gene encodes CDR1 MNHEY and CDR2 SVGAGI.

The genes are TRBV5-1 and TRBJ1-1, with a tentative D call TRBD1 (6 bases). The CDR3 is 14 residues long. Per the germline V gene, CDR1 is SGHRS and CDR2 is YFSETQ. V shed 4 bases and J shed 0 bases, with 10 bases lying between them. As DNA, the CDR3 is TGCGCCAGCAGCCCGGGACAAGTGAACACTGAAGCTTTCTTT. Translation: CASSPGQVNTEAFF.

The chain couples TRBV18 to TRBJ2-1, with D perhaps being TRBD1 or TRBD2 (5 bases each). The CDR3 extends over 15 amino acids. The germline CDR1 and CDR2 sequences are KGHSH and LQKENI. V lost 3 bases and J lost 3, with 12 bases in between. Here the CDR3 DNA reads TGTGCCAGCTCACCCCTCGGGACGGACTACAATGAGCAGTTCTTC. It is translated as CASSPLGTDYNEQFF.